This TCR beta chain was found in a study of cytomegalovirus exposure and HLA in healthy donors. Study results and limitations: In a later analysis, a missense DCLRE1C variant was linked to TCR beta V- and J-gene trimming. Productive status was seen about 90% or about 30% of the time for most TCR beta V segments in an earlier analysis. Associated with cytomegalovirus, according to the listing, were 150 to 200 TCR beta chains.

This clone was detected only a few times. Antigen unknown. Vbeta (60) and Jbeta (13) primers were used in the PCR. The table came from immunoSEQ multiplex PCR; TCRdb's copy has only in-frame clones and leaves some out. The sample carries about 140,000 clones, 78% recorded once. Material: PBMCs. This receptor was obtained from a female donor in good health and CMV-seronegative.

The CDR3 coding sequence is TGCGCCAGCAGCGTCAGGGACAGGGCGGGCTATGGCTACACCTTC. Translation: CASSVRDRAGYGYTF. The chain is built from TRBV4-1 and TRBJ1-2; 9 bases are a match to TRBD1. Germline CDR1 and CDR2: MGHRA and YSYEKL. Germline trimming cut 5 bases from V and 4 bases from J; bases unmatched to any gene: 8. The CDR3 is made up of 15 amino acids.